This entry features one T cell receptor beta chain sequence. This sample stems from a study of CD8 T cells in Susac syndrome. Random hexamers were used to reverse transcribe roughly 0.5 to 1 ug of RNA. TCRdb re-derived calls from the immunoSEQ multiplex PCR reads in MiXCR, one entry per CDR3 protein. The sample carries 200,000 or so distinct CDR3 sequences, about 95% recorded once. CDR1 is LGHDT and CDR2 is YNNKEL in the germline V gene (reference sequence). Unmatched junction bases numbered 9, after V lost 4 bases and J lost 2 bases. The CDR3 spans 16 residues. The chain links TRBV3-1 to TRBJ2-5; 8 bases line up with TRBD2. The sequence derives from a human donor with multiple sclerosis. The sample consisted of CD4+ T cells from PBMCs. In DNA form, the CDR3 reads TGTGCCAGCAGCCCCCGGCGGGGGGCGGGGCAAGAGACCCAGTACTTC. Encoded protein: CASSPRRGAGQETQYF.